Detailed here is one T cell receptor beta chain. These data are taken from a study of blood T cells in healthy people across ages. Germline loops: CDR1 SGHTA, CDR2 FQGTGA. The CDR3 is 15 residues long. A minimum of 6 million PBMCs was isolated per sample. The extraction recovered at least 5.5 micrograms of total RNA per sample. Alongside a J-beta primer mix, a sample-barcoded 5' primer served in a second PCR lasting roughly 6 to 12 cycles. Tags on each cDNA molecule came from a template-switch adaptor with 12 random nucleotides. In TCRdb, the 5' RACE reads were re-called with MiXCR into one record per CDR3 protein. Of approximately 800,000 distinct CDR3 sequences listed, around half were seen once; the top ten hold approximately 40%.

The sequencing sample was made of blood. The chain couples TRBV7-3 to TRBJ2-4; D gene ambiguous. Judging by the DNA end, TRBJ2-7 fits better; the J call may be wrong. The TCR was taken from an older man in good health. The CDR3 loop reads CASSSPPWEGYEQYF. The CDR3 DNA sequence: TGTGCCAGCAGCTCTCCCCCGTGGGAAGGATACGAGCAGTACTTC.